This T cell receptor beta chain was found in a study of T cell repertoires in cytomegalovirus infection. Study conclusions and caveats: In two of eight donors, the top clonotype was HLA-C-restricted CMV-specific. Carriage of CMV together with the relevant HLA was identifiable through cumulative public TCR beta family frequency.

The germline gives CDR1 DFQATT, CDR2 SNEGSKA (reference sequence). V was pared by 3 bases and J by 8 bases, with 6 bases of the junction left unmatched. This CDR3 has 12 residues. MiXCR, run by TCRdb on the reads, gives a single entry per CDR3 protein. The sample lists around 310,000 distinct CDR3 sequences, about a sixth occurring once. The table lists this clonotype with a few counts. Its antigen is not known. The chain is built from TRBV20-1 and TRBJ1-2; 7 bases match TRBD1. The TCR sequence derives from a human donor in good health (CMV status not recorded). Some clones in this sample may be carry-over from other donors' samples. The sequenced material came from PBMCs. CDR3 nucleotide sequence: TGCAGTGCTAGTGACAGGGCGGTCGGCTACACCTTC. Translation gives CSASDRAVGYTF.